The table lists the clone carrying this T cell receptor beta chain with a count of one. The antigen is unknown. These data are taken from a study of CD8+ T cells in alopecia areata. Following RNA extraction, reverse transcription yielded cDNA that acted as the sequencing template. Profiling relied on immunoSEQ multiplex PCR, and the TCRdb table lists in-frame clones only, not all of them. The data show more than 200,000 clones, around two thirds seen once. Germline assignment: CDR1 LNHNV and CDR2 YYDKDF (reference sequence). CDR3 size: 12 residues. Trimming took off 4 bases at V and 7 bases at J, with 8 bases between the two ends. Overall study results and limits: Sequenced scalp T cells also include alphabeta T cells resident in normal skin. TCRs were shared less clearly across patients than in mice, possibly for HLA-related reasons.

Alopecia areata patients provided lesional scalp punch biopsies and peripheral blood, both collected for the study. This TCR was sampled from a human donor with alopecia areata. Material: CD4+ T cells sorted from blood, obtained at week 0. The chain combines TRBV15 with TRBJ1-5, with unresolved D. The DNA of the CDR3 is TGTGCCACCAGCACGGTCAAGCAGCCCCAGCATTTT. As protein: CATSTVKQPQHF.